Below, 21 T cell receptor beta chains from the same sample are listed, as sequenced in a study of blood T cell repertoires in COVID-19. The protocol was immunoSEQ multiplex PCR, while the TCRdb copy is restricted to in-frame clones and leaves out a portion. The sample lists 300,000 to 400,000 clones, 80% to 90% occurring once. Sequencing input: peripheral blood. Receptor source: a woman under 40 with COVID-19, enrolled during active disease.

This clone showed up just once. The chain is built from TRBV2 and TRBJ1-1; 12 bases map to TRBD1. With V trimmed by 8 bases and J by 2 bases, 6 bases remained unmatched. The V gene's germline CDR1 is SNHLY and CDR2 FYNNEI. This CDR3 spans 15 amino acids. This chain's CDR3 is CASGDRGLKNTEAFF. For the CDR3, the DNA is TGTGCCAGCGGGGACAGGGGGCTAAAAAACACTGAAGCTTTCTTT. Based on the CDR3 plus reference TRBV2 and TRBJ1-1, the full variable domain is EPEVTQTPSHQVTQMGQEVILRCVPISNHLYFYWYRQILGQKVEFLVSFYNNEISEKSEIFDDQFSVERPDGSNFTLKIRSTKLEDSAMYFCASGDRGLKNTEAFFGQGTRLTVV.

The chain carries TRBV27 and TRBJ2-7; 12 nucleotides align to TRBD1. CDR3 length equals 15 residues. Losses at the gene ends were 7 bases for V and 4 bases for J; bases not matched to a gene: 8. The germline V gene encodes CDR1 MNHEY and CDR2 SMNVEV (reference sequence). The CDR3 here is CASNEGQGARYEQYF. The CDR3 region has the DNA TGTGCCAGCAACGAGGGACAGGGGGCGCGGTACGAGCAGTACTTC.

This chain connects TRBV19 to TRBJ2-3; D is perhaps TRBD1 (6 bases). V shed 3 bases and J shed 6 bases, with 13 bases lying between them. The germline V gene has CDR1 LNHDA and CDR2 SQIVND (reference sequence). CDR3 size: 14 residues. The CDR3 DNA reads TGTGCCAGTAGTATCGATGGGGGCGGGGATACGCAGTATTTT. Its protein product is CASSIDGGGDTQYF.

The chain recombines TRBV7-2 with TRBJ2-1, with 9 bases identical to TRBD2. Per the germline V gene, CDR1 is SGHTA and CDR2 is FQGNSA. This CDR3 spans 16 amino acids. The trim removed 3 bases at V and 5 bases at J, leaving 8 bases unmatched. In DNA form, the CDR3 reads TGTGCCAGCAGCTTGAGGTGGCGGGGGGGAAACAATGAGCAGTTCTTC. This sequence encodes CASSLRWRGGNNEQFF.

This clone was detected a few times. This rearrangement joins TRBV2 to TRBJ2-2, with D perhaps matching TRBD2 (6 bases). V was clipped by 3 bases and J by 0 bases, with 11 bases between them. Germline loops: CDR1 SNHLY, CDR2 FYNNEI. The CDR3 is 16 amino acids. The CDR3 loop is CASSDGRTANTGELFF. DNA for the CDR3: TGTGCCAGCAGTGATGGGAGGACCGCGAACACCGGGGAGCTGTTTTTT.

The V and J genes are TRBV27 and TRBJ1-4; D gene ambiguous. V gave up 6 bases and J gave up 3 bases, with 14 bases separating them. The CDR3 extends over 15 amino acids. CDR1 is MNHEY and CDR2 is SMNVEV in the germline V gene (reference sequence). The CDR3 region is CASRETAAANEKLFF. CDR3 sequence (DNA): TGTGCCAGCAGGGAAACAGCGGCCGCTAATGAAAAACTGTTTTTT.

The CDR3 DNA is TGTGCCAGCAGTTCCAGGGGTAATGAGCAGTTCTTC. The encoded protein is CASSSRGNEQFF. The V call is TRBV6-9, the J call TRBJ2-1; possibly TRBD1 for D (6 bases). V lost 4 bases to trimming and J lost 7 bases, with 8 bases between them. This CDR3 region has 12 residues. The germline V gene encodes CDR1 MNHGY and CDR2 SVAAGI.

V usage is TRBV28 and J usage is TRBJ2-3, with D tentatively TRBD1 (5 bases). Germline V gene data show CDR1 as MDHEN and CDR2 as SYDVKM. This CDR3 is built from 16 residues. Trimming left V 7 bases short and J 4 bases short, with 21 bases between. The CDR3 region has the DNA TGTGCCAGCACATCGATTAGGGGTATGTTTGCAGATACGCAGTATTTT. Its translation: CASTSIRGMFADTQYF. Drawing the rest from reference TRBV28 and TRBJ2-3, the complete variable domain is DVKVTQSSRYLVKRTGEKVFLECVQDMDHENMFWYRQDPGLGLRLIYFSYDVKMKEKGDIPEGYSVSREKKERFSLILESASTNQTSMYLCASTSIRGMFADTQYFGPGTRLTVL.

The chain has TRBV9 and TRBJ1-1; no clear D. This CDR3 has 14 amino acids. Trimming cost V 0 bases and J 1 base, with 7 bases left between them. Germline V lookup: CDR1 SGDLS, CDR2 YYNGEE. CDR3 region: CASSVATRNTEAFF. The CDR3 coding sequence is TGTGCCAGCAGCGTAGCTACTCGGAACACTGAAGCTTTCTTT. Combining the CDR3 with reference TRBV9 and TRBJ1-1 gives the whole variable domain DSGVTQTPKHLITATGQRVTLRCSPRSGDLSVYWYQQSLDQGLQFLIQYYNGEERAKGNILERFSAQQFPDLHSELNLSSLELGDSALYFCASSVATRNTEAFFGQGTRLTVV.

This clone has just one count. The chain has TRBV24-1 and TRBJ2-2; 15 nucleotides match TRBD2. Germline V gene data show CDR1 as KGHDR and CDR2 as SFDVKD. With 0 bases clipped from V and 3 bases from J, the junction kept 7 bases outside the gene matches. The CDR3 is 20 residues long. DNA of the CDR3: TGTGCCACCAGTGATTTGAATGGACTAGCGGGAGGGCCGGACACCGGGGAGCTGTTTTTT. Its protein is CATSDLNGLAGGPDTGELFF.

This chain uses TRBV19 with TRBJ1-5, with D hard to call. The CDR3 is 13 residues long. V was trimmed by 5 bases and J by 5 bases, leaving 10 bases between them. CDR1 and CDR2 (germline): LNHDA, SQIVND (reference sequence). The CDR3 reads CASSVRQYQPQHF. As DNA, the CDR3 is TGTGCCAGTAGTGTTCGCCAGTATCAGCCCCAGCATTTT.

The V gene is TRBV2, the J gene TRBJ2-2; 9 bases are a match to TRBD1. The CDR3 loop spans 18 amino acids. The V gene end was trimmed by 7 bases and the J gene end by 5 bases; junction bases not matched to a gene: 17. Germline V gene data show CDR1 as SNHLY and CDR2 as FYNNEI. The CDR3 reads CASNWDRENVRLTGELFF. The DNA for the CDR3 is TGTGCCAGCAATTGGGACAGGGAAAATGTGAGGTTAACCGGGGAGCTGTTTTTT.

The chain carries TRBV6-2 or TRBV6-3 and TRBJ1-2; TRBD1 matches at 9 bases. Germline V CDR1 and CDR2: MNHEY, SVGEGT. The CDR3 covers 13 residues. Trimming at V came to 6 bases and at J to 6 bases, leaving 5 bases not matched to a gene. The CDR3 coding sequence is TGTGCCAGCAGCCCCGGGACAGGGAATGGCTACACCTTC. This translates into CASSPGTGNGYTF.

The V and J genes are TRBV21-1 and TRBJ2-5; TRBD1 was called by the table and not checked on the DNA. TRBV21-1 is annotated as a pseudogene. The CDR3 consists of 10 residues. The CDR3 loop is CASSNRGQDF. In DNA form, the CDR3 reads TGTGCCAGCAGCAACAGGGGGCAGGACTTC.

The chain combines TRBV5-8 with TRBJ1-6; D unresolved. Trimming shortened V by 0 bases and J by 4 bases, and 14 bases separated the two germline ends. The V gene's germline CDR1 is SGHTS and CDR2 YDEGEE. This CDR3 region has 17 residues. In DNA, the CDR3 is TGTGCCAGCAGCTTGGCCCGAAGTGGTACATATAATTCACCCCTCCACTTT. This sequence encodes CASSLARSGTYNSPLHF.

The chain combines TRBV7-2 with TRBJ2-3, with 10 bases fitting TRBD2. Germline V gives CDR1 SGHTA, CDR2 FQGNSA. The CDR3 sequence is 16 residues long. Trimming cost V 1 base and J 2 bases; bases outside gene matches: 3. CDR3 coding DNA: TGTGCCAGCAGCTTAGGGACTAGCGGTTTCACAGATACGCAGTATTTT. This encodes CASSLGTSGFTDTQYF.

This rearrangement joins TRBV5-1 to TRBJ2-1; TRBD1 aligns across 8 bases. V was clipped by 5 bases and J by 2 bases; unmatched bases: 6. CDR3 length: 15 amino acids. Germline V CDR1 and CDR2: SGHRS, YFSETQ. CDR3 sequence: CASRLGQGAYNEQFF. In nucleotides, the CDR3 is TGCGCCAGCAGACTCGGACAGGGTGCCTACAATGAGCAGTTCTTC. The whole variable domain, filled in from reference TRBV5-1 and TRBJ2-1, reads KAGVTQTPRYLIKTRGQQVTLSCSPISGHRSVSWYQQTPGQGLQFLFEYFSETQRNKGNFPGRFSGRQFSNSRSEMNVSTLELGDSALYLCASRLGQGAYNEQFFGPGTRLTVL.

The chain uses TRBV12-3 or TRBV12-4 and TRBJ1-1; D remains ambiguous. The CDR3 covers 11 residues. Trimming cost V 3 bases and J 7 bases, with 6 bases left between them. CDR3 in amino acids: CASSLRYEAFF. The CDR3 DNA is TGTGCCAGCAGTTTGAGGTATGAAGCTTTCTTT.

The chain employs TRBV28 and TRBJ1-5, with TRBD1 identical over 7 bases. J was trimmed by 0 bases and V by 2 bases; bases with no gene match: 7. The CDR3 sequence is 17 residues long. Per germline, CDR1 MDHEN and CDR2 SYDVKM. The CDR3 spells CASSLRDRIYSNQPQHF. The CDR3 nucleotides read TGTGCCAGCAGTTTAAGGGACAGAATCTATAGCAATCAGCCCCAGCATTTT.

The chain recombines TRBV4-2 with TRBJ1-6, with a possible D match to TRBD1 (6 bases). The CDR3 runs to 16 residues. CDR1 LGHNA and CDR2 YNFKEQ come from the germline V gene. Trimming cost V 3 bases and J 5 bases, with 14 bases left between them. The CDR3 region is CASSHARGVDNSPLHF. For the CDR3, the DNA is TGTGCCAGCAGCCACGCCAGGGGAGTAGATAATTCACCCCTCCACTTT.

CDR3 bases: TGTGCCAGCAGAAGACAGGGAGGCACAGATACGCAGTATTTT. Its protein is CASRRQGGTDTQYF. This chain uses TRBV6-5 with TRBJ2-3; 7 bases are shared with TRBD1. Germline assignment: CDR1 MNHEY and CDR2 SVGAGI. The CDR3 contains 14 residues. V dropped 6 bases and J dropped 1; count of bases not matched to a gene: 4.